This T cell receptor (beta chain) comes out of a study of T cell repertoires in cytomegalovirus infection. Study information: Both recently identified HLA-C-restricted and well-studied HLA-B-restricted CMV epitopes were used in the study. It can be stated that public TCR beta signatures indicated CMV infection as well as a matching HLA type.

This clonotype was seen repeatedly, ten times or more. Its specificity is unknown. Study-level results: Summed frequency of shared TCR beta families picked out CMV carriers who also had the relevant HLA. It was HLA-C-restricted CMV-specific TCR beta clonotypes that dominated the response ex vivo.

TCRdb used MiXCR to reprocess the reads, holding one entry per CDR3 protein. The table records about 63,000 distinct CDR3 sequences, around 20% of them present only once. V was clipped by 5 bases and J by 1 base, with 11 bases between them. CDR1 and CDR2 from the germline V gene are PRHDT and FYEKMQ (reference sequence). The CDR3 consists of 14 residues. The rearrangement uses TRBV13 and TRBJ1-1; TRBD1 is a possible D gene (6 bases). This TCR was recovered from a human donor in good health (CMV status not recorded). Some clones in this sample may be carry-over from other donors' samples. This sample comprised CD8+ T cells from cultured PBMCs, obtained from culture after CMV antigen stimulation. The CDR3 spells CASSKEGGNTEAFF. The CDR3 coding sequence is TGTGCCAGCAGCAAGGAGGGGGGGAACACTGAAGCTTTCTTT.